A single sample gave rise to the 8 T cell receptor beta chains below, sequenced in a study of shared clonotypes between healthy human individuals. Naive CD8 cells comprised CD45RO-negative, CCR7-positively selected cells, excluding terminally differentiated effector memory CD45RA+ cells. Some clones are missing from TCRdb's copy, which holds only in-frame ones; the method was immunoSEQ multiplex PCR. The data hold more than 2 million clones, with 93% observed a single time. Source material: naive CD8+ T cells from PBMCs. The receptors come from a man between 18 and 35 years old in good health. Some clones in this sample may be carry-over from other donors' samples.

The J gene is TRBJ2-1, the V gene TRBV2; D remains unclear. Looked up from germline, CDR1 is SNHLY and CDR2 is FYNNEI. V was pared by 5 bases and J by 7 bases, with 3 bases between. This CDR3 is 10 amino acids long. CDR3 nucleotides: TGTGCCAGCAGTCTTAATGAGCAGTTCTTC. Its translation is CASSLNEQFF.

The CDR3 sequence is CASSQDSSSTDTQYF. CDR3 nucleotide sequence: TGTGCCAGCAGCCAGGACAGCTCTAGCACAGATACGCAGTATTTT. The rearrangement joins TRBV7-9 to TRBJ2-3; possible D gene TRBD1, 6 bases. V lost 5 bases to trimming and J lost 0 bases, with 12 bases between them. The CDR3 runs 15 residues. Germline CDR1 is SEHNR and CDR2 is FQNEAQ (reference sequence).

The chain employs TRBV4-3 and TRBJ2-7; TRBD1 agrees at 8 bases. Germline assignment: CDR1 LGHNA and CDR2 YSLEER. The junction had 8 bases not matched to a gene; V was cut back by 3 bases and J by 4 bases. This CDR3 contains 15 residues. CDR3: CASSQSPGGRYEQYF. CDR3 DNA: TGCGCCAGCAGCCAGTCCCCAGGGGGCAGATACGAGCAGTACTTC.

The chain couples TRBV5-6 to TRBJ1-2; D is ambiguous. Between the trimmed V and J ends, which lost 3 bases and 7 bases, there was a span of 19 bases. The CDR3 covers 15 residues. Germline CDR1 SGHDT, CDR2 YYEEEE. CDR3 DNA sequence: TGTGCCAGCAGCTCAGGTGTGCTACCTCCCCCTGGCTACACCTTC. Protein product: CASSSGVLPPPGYTF.

The chain's CDR3 is CASSPDSWGETEAFF. DNA for the CDR3: TGTGCCAGCAGTCCCGACTCTTGGGGTGAGACTGAAGCTTTCTTT. This chain links TRBV5-6 with TRBJ1-1; unclear D gene. The CDR3 spans 15 residues. Per the germline V gene, CDR1 is SGHDT and CDR2 is YYEEEE. V shed 5 bases and J shed 5 bases, with 19 bases lying between them.

The V call is TRBV27, the J call TRBJ2-1; 8 bases match TRBD2. CDR3 size: 15 residues. J was trimmed by 8 bases and V by 1 base; bases with no gene match: 7. The V gene's germline CDR1 is MNHEY and CDR2 SMNVEV (reference sequence). The CDR3 sequence: CASSLFGRARDEQFF. DNA of the CDR3: TGTGCCAGCAGTTTATTCGGGAGGGCTCGGGATGAGCAGTTCTTC.

The gene calls are TRBV7-3 and TRBJ2-2, with TRBD2 as a possible D gene (7 bases). V gave up 5 bases and J gave up 6 bases, with 22 bases separating them. Germline CDR1 SGHTA, CDR2 FQGTGA. There are 17 residues in the CDR3. This CDR3 is CASSPMGGLAMSGELFF. Written as DNA, the CDR3 is TGTGCCAGCAGCCCAATGGGGGGGCTAGCGATGTCCGGGGAGCTGTTTTTT. Drawing the rest from reference TRBV7-3 and TRBJ2-2, the complete variable domain is GAGVSQTPSNKVTEKGKYVELRCDPISGHTALYWYRQSLGQGPEFLIYFQGTGAADDSGLPNDRFFAVRPEGSVSTLKIQRTERGDSAVYLCASSPMGGLAMSGELFFGEGSRLTVL.

The V gene is TRBV11-2, the J gene TRBJ1-1; D remains unclear. The germline V and J ends were trimmed by 1 base and 1 base, with 13 bases remaining between them. This CDR3 has 16 amino acids. Germline CDR1 SGHAT, CDR2 FQNNGV. CDR3 region: CASSLAREGGNTEAFF. CDR3 coding DNA: TGTGCCAGCAGCTTAGCCCGGGAAGGCGGGAACACTGAAGCTTTCTTT.